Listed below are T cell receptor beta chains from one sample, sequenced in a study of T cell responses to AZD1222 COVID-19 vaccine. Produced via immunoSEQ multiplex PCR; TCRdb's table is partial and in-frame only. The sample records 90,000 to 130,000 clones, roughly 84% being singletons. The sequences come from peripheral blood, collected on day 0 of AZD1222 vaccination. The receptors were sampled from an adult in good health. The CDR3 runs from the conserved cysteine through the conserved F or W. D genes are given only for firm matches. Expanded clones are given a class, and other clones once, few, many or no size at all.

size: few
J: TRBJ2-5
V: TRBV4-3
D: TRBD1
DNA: TGCGCCAGCAGCCGCAAGGACAGGTGGGCTTCCCAAGAGACCCAGTACTTC
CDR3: CASSRKDRWASQETQYF

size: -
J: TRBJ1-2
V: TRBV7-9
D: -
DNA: TGTGCCAGCCGGGAAGGGGGAGCTAACTATGGCTACACCTTC
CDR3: CASREGGANYGYTF

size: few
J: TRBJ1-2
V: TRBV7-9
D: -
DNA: TGTGCCAGCAGCTTAGAAACACCCTATGGCTACACCTTC
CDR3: CASSLETPYGYTF

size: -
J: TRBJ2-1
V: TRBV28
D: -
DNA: TGTGCCAGCAGGCGGAGTCAGCAACAGTTCTTC
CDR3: CASRRSQQQFF

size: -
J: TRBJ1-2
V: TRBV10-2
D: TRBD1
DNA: TGCGCCAGCAGTGAAGGCAGGGGGCATGGCTACACCTTC
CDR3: CASSEGRGHGYTF

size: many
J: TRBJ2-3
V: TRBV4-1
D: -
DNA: TGCGCCAGCAGCCAAGAAGGGCGGGGCTCGGCATATGATACGCAGTATTTT
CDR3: CASSQEGRGSAYDTQYF

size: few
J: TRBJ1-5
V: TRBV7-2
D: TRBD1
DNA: TGTGCCAGCAGCTCGTCAGGGCAGGGGGTCGGAACCCAGCATTTT
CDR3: CASSSSGQGVGTQHF

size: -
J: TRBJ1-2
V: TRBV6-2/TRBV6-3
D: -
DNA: TGTGCCAGCAGTTCCGCGCTAGGGTTGGACTACACCTTC
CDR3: CASSSALGLDYTF

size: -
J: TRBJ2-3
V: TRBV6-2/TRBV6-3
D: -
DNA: TGTGCCAGCAGTTCGGGACGGGGACCCACAGATACGCAGTATTTT
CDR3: CASSSGRGPTDTQYF

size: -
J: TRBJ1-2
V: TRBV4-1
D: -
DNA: TGCGCCAGCAGCCAAGATGAGGACGGAGCCTATGGCTACACCTTC
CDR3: CASSQDEDGAYGYTF

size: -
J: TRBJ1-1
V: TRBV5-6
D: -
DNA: TGTGCCAGCAGCTTGGGTGGCGAAACTGAAGCTTTCTTT
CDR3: CASSLGGETEAFF

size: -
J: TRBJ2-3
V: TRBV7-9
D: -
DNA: TGTGCCAGCAGCCAATTGACGTCCGCACAGGGAGGGGATACGCAGTATTTT
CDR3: CASSQLTSAQGGDTQYF

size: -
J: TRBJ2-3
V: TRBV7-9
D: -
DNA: TGTGCCAGCAGCCCCGGACTGGGTACGCAGTATTTT
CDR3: CASSPGLGTQYF

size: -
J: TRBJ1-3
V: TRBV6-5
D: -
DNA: TGTGCCAGCAGTTACAGGTCCGGGCCTGGAAACACCATATATTTT
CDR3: CASSYRSGPGNTIYF

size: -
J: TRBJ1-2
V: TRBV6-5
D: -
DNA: TGTGCCAGCAGGAGGGGGGGAAACTATGGCTACACCTTC
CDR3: CASRRGGNYGYTF

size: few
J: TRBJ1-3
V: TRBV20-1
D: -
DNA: TGCAGCGCTAGTAGCGGAAACACCATATATTTT
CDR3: CSASSGNTIYF

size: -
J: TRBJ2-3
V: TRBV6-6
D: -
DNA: TGTGCCAGCAGTCCGGGAAATCGACCCCCTAGCACAGATACGCAGTATTTT
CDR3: CASSPGNRPPSTDTQYF

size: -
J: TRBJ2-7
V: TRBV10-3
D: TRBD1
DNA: TGTGCCATCAGAGGACAGGGGGCGGACGAGCAGTACTTC
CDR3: CAIRGQGADEQYF

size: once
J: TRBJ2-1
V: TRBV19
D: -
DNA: TGTGCCAGTAATAACTACGGATTCAATGAGCAGTTCTTC
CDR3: CASNNYGFNEQFF

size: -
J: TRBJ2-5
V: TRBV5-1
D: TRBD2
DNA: TGCGCCAGCAGCCGGGGGACTAGCGGGACCCAAGAGACCCAGTACTTC
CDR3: CASSRGTSGTQETQYF

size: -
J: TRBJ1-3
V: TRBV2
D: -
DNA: TGTGCCAGCACGGTCGCACTTAACTCTGGAAACACCATATATTTT
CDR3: CASTVALNSGNTIYF

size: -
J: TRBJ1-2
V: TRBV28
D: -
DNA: TGTGCCAGCACCCGATTACGAAACTATGGCTACACCTTC
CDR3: CASTRLRNYGYTF